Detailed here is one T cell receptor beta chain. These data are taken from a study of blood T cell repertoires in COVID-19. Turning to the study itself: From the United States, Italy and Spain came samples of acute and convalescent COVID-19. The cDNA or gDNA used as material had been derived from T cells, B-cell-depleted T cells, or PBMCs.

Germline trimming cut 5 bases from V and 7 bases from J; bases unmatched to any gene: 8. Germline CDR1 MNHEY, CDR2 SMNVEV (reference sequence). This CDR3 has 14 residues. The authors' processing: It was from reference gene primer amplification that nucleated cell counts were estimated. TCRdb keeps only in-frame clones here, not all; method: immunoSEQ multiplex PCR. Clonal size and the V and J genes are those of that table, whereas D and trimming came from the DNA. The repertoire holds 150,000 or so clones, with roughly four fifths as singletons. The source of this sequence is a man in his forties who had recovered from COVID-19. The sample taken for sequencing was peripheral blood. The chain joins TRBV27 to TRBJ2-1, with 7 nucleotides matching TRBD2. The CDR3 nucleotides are TGTGCCAGCAGTCCCCGGGGAGGGCGGAATGAGCAGTTCTTC. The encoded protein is CASSPRGGRNEQFF.